These 25 T cell receptor beta chains were all obtained from the same sample, sequenced in a study of CD8+CD57+ T cells in acquired aplastic anemia. Profiling that covered TCR beta VDJ and CDR3 relied on genomic DNA as its template. Each CDR3 protein gets one entry after TCRdb re-called the reads with MiXCR. The table lists under 200,000 distinct CDR3 sequences, around 45% of them singletons. Sequencing was performed on sorted CD4+, CD8+, or CD8+CD57+ T cells (not recorded which) from PBMCs. The source is a human donor in good health.

The chain combines TRBV6-1 with TRBJ1-4, with 7 bases matching TRBD1. CDR3 length: 16 amino acids. Germline loops: CDR1 MNHNS, CDR2 SASEGT. V was pared by 6 bases and J by 0 bases, with 7 bases of the junction left unmatched. In DNA form, the CDR3 reads TGTGCCAGCAGCCCCGACAGGGCCCCAACTAATGAAAAACTGTTTTTT. Protein sequence: CASSPDRAPTNEKLFF.

This clonotype was picked up many times. The rearrangement joins TRBV15 to TRBJ2-2; D gene uncertain. Germline-derived CDR1 and CDR2 are LNHNV and YYDKDF (reference sequence). There are 14 residues in the CDR3. V was shortened by 3 bases and J by 7 bases, with 12 bases between the two germline ends. In DNA, the CDR3 is TGTGCCACCAGCAGTTTTACAGTCCACGGGGAGCTGTTTTTT. This codes for CATSSFTVHGELFF.

This clonotype was seen more than once but under ten times. The chain links TRBV2 to TRBJ2-7; D remains unclear. Trimming took off 3 bases at V and 4 bases at J, with 1 base between the two ends. The CDR3 has 10 residues. Germline lookup yields CDR1 SNHLY and CDR2 FYNNEI. The CDR3 region has the DNA TGTGCCAGCAGTGATTACGAGCAGTACTTC. Translation gives CASSDYEQYF.

This chain links TRBV2 with TRBJ2-5; 8 nucleotides line up with TRBD1. V shed 7 bases, J shed 5 bases, and the junction held 9 bases outside the gene matches. CDR3 length: 14 residues. CDR1 is SNHLY and CDR2 is FYNNEI in the germline V gene. DNA for the CDR3: TGTGCCAGCATCCGGACAGGGAGTGGGGAGACCCAGTACTTC. Translation gives CASIRTGSGETQYF.

This clonotype was detected only a few times. This may be a read error: a much more frequent sequence differs by one nucleotide. The gene calls are TRBV7-3 and TRBJ1-1, with TRBD1 matching 7 bases. Germline V lookup: CDR1 SGHTA, CDR2 FQGTGA. V lost 5 bases, J lost 5 bases, and 5 bases stayed unmatched. The CDR3 runs to 13 residues. The CDR3 sequence is CASSPARGTEAFF. In DNA, the CDR3 is TGTGCCAGCAGCCCGGCCAGGGGGACTGAAGCTTTCTTT.

This chain uses TRBV20-1 with TRBJ1-4, with D hard to call. V dropped 7 bases and J dropped 4 bases, with 7 bases sitting between them. CDR1 and CDR2 from the germline V gene are DFQATT and SNEGSKA (reference sequence). This CDR3 contains 11 residues. The CDR3 coding sequence is TGCAGTGTGAGATTTAATGAAAAACTGTTTTTT. Its translation: CSVRFNEKLFF.

This chain joins TRBV28 and TRBJ2-7; D possibly corresponds to TRBD2 (6 bases). This CDR3 has 19 amino acids. Trimming pared 2 bases from V and 3 bases from J, leaving 26 bases between. The germline V gene has CDR1 MDHEN and CDR2 SYDVKM. The CDR3 coding sequence is TGTGCCAGCAGTTTAAAGATCGGTGGTGACGGGAGTTTAGACTACGAGCAGTACTTC. Protein: CASSLKIGGDGSLDYEQYF.

Written as DNA, the CDR3 is TGTGCCAGCAGTGAAGAATGGGGGCGCAATGGCTACACCTTC. It codes for CASSEEWGRNGYTF. The V gene is TRBV6-1, the J gene TRBJ1-2; the D gene is possibly TRBD1 (6 bases). V lost 1 base and J 6 bases, leaving 12 bases between the germline ends. The CDR3 consists of 14 residues. Per the germline V gene, CDR1 is MNHNS and CDR2 is SASEGT.

This clonotype showed up just a few times. V and J are TRBV6-1 and TRBJ1-4, with D possibly TRBD1 on 6 matching bases. V shed 7 bases and J shed 5 bases, with 8 bases lying between them. Germline V gene sequence: CDR1 MNHNS, CDR2 SASEGT. There are 12 residues in the CDR3. The CDR3 region has the DNA TGTGCCAGCAACAGGGCAAATGAAAAACTGTTTTTT. Its translation: CASNRANEKLFF.

As to this clonotype: This sequence may be a read error, since a much larger clone differs from it by one base. The genes are TRBV7-8 and TRBJ2-1; the D gene could be TRBD1 or TRBD2 (5 bases each). Germline V gene data show CDR1 as SGHVS and CDR2 as FQNEAQ. This CDR3 is 15 amino acids long. V lost 5 bases and J lost 8, with 19 bases in between. CDR3 DNA: TGTGCCAGCAGCCGCGACCCGTCCCGGGGCGATGAGCAGTTCTTC. Translated: CASSRDPSRGDEQFF.

This clonotype was recorded at least ten times. The V call is TRBV7-9, the J call TRBJ2-5, with 12 bases matching TRBD2. The V and J ends lost 5 bases and 5 bases, in that order; junction bases with no gene match: 9. The germline V gene encodes CDR1 SEHNR and CDR2 FQNEAQ (reference sequence). This CDR3 is built from 16 residues. The DNA of the CDR3 is TGTGCCAGCAGCCTTACAGCCGGGACTAGCGGGGAGACCCAGTACTTC. This encodes CASSLTAGTSGETQYF.

CDR3 nucleotide sequence: TGCAGCGTCGCCGACCCCAATTCACCCCTCCACTTT. It yields the protein CSVADPNSPLHF. The J gene is TRBJ1-6, the V gene TRBV29-1; D is undetermined. CDR1 is SQVTM, CDR2 ANQGSEA, per germline. This CDR3 is built from 12 residues. V lost 6 bases to trimming and J lost 7 bases, with 10 bases between them.

V is TRBV5-4 and J is TRBJ2-7, with 9 bases fitting TRBD2. Germline V CDR1 and CDR2: SGHNT, YYREEE (reference sequence). This CDR3 spans 14 amino acids. The V and J ends lost 1 base and 7 bases, in that order; junction bases with no gene match: 6. The CDR3 sequence is CASSLRSSGTEQYF. CDR3 coding DNA: TGTGCCAGCAGCTTGCGGTCTAGCGGGACAGAGCAGTACTTC.

The V and J genes are TRBV19 and TRBJ1-3, with D unclear. Trimming pared 3 bases from V and 2 bases from J, leaving 8 bases between. Per germline, CDR1 LNHDA and CDR2 SQIVND (reference sequence). The CDR3 has 14 amino acids. The CDR3 spells CASSIRQPGNTIYF. In DNA form, the CDR3 reads TGTGCCAGTAGTATTAGGCAGCCTGGAAACACCATATATTTT.

This clonotype was recorded a few times. The chain uses TRBV28 and TRBJ1-1; D uncertain. V lost 10 bases to trimming and J lost 4 bases, with 13 bases between them. The CDR3 spans 12 residues. CDR1 is MDHEN and CDR2 is SYDVKM in the germline V gene. CDR3 coding DNA: TGTGCCACCACAATATGGGGCACTGAAGCTTTCTTT. It specifies CATTIWGTEAFF.

This chain links TRBV20-1 with TRBJ2-5, with 9 nucleotides matching TRBD2. There are 12 residues in the CDR3. V shed 4 bases, J shed 5 bases, and the junction held 2 bases outside the gene matches. The germline V gene has CDR1 DFQATT and CDR2 SNEGSKA (reference sequence). In DNA form, the CDR3 reads TGCAGTGCTACAGGACTAGCGGAGACCCAGTACTTC. Its translation: CSATGLAETQYF.

This chain joins TRBV25-1 and TRBJ1-6, with D possibly matching TRBD1 (5 bases). V lost 5 bases and J 6 bases, leaving 23 bases between the germline ends. Germline CDR1 and CDR2: MGHDK and SYGVNS. This CDR3 has 18 amino acids. The CDR3 DNA reads TGTGCCAGCAGTCTACTCCAGGGAGGGTCGCCCGGTAATTCACCCCTCCACTTT. This codes for CASSLLQGGSPGNSPLHF.

This clonotype was observed once. CDR3 DNA: TGCGCCAGCAGTGAAACCTCTCAAAGAACTGAAGCTTTCTTT. It is translated as CASSETSQRTEAFF. The gene calls are TRBV10-1 and TRBJ1-1; D gene ambiguous. V was clipped by 3 bases and J by 5 bases, with 13 bases between them. Germline CDR1 is WNHNN and CDR2 is SYGVQD (reference sequence). The CDR3 is 14 amino acids.

This clonotype is a singleton in its sample. The V gene is TRBV9, the J gene TRBJ1-1; the D is unclear. The length of the CDR3 is 14 residues. Trimming shortened V by 0 bases and J by 1 base, and 7 bases separated the two germline ends. Germline CDR1 SGDLS, CDR2 YYNGEE. The DNA of the CDR3 is TGTGCCAGCAGCGTAGGTACCCCGAACACTGAAGCTTTCTTT. This codes for CASSVGTPNTEAFF.

This clonotype was recorded a few times. The chain couples TRBV10-3 to TRBJ2-7; D is undetermined. V gave up 4 bases and J gave up 2 bases, with 9 bases separating them. The CDR3 length is 13 residues. Per germline, CDR1 ENHRY and CDR2 SYGVKD. The CDR3 DNA follows: TGTGCCATCAGTGCCGAGAGCGCCTACGAGCAGTACTTC. It specifies CAISAESAYEQYF.

The chain has TRBV20-1 and TRBJ2-2, with 9 bases that match TRBD1. V shed 6 bases, J shed 4 bases, and the junction held 9 bases outside the gene matches. The CDR3 has 15 residues. Per germline, CDR1 DFQATT and CDR2 SNEGSKA (reference sequence). DNA for the CDR3: TGCAGTGCGCAGGGACAGGGAATGAGCACCGGGGAGCTGTTTTTT. Amino acids: CSAQGQGMSTGELFF.

As concerns this clonotype: Possible read error: a much larger clone is one base away. This likely comes from a read error, as the CDR3 has no conserved phenylalanine or tryptophan at its end. The chain couples TRBV4-3 to TRBJ2-2; D is uncertain. There are 13 residues in the CDR3. The germline V gene has CDR1 LGHNA and CDR2 YSLEER. The V and J ends lost 2 bases and 3 bases respectively, with 4 bases between them. In DNA, the CDR3 is TGCGCCAGCAGCCAATATGACACCGGGGAGCTGTTTCTT. Translating it yields CASSQYDTGELFL.

This clonotype was counted many times. The chain employs TRBV6-4 and TRBJ2-3, with TRBD2 matching over 8 bases. V was clipped by 6 bases and J by 0 bases; unmatched bases: 2. The CDR3 extends over 14 amino acids. Germline CDR1 is MRHNA and CDR2 is SNTAGT. Written as DNA, the CDR3 is TGTGCCAGCAGACTAGCGGCTAGCACAGATACGCAGTATTTT. As protein: CASRLAASTDTQYF.

To note about this clonotype: Its ends do not fully match the called genes, so a read error is possible. The J gene is TRBJ2-1, the V gene TRBV24-1, with D unresolved. Per the germline V gene, CDR1 is KGHDR and CDR2 is SFDVKD. The CDR3 loop spans 13 amino acids. In DNA, the CDR3 is TGTGCCAGCTCACCACCTGTGAGAGTTGAGCGGTTCTTC. It is translated as CASSPPVRVERFF.

This rearrangement joins TRBV10-3 to TRBJ2-3; TRBD2 agrees at 9 bases. After removal of 8 bases from V and 2 bases from J, the junction contained 17 bases not matched to a gene. Germline values: CDR1 ENHRY, CDR2 SYGVKD. The CDR3 is 18 amino acids. CDR3 coding DNA: TGTGCCATCCGGGGGGGGCTAGCGGGGCCCTGCTACACAGATACGCAGTATTTT. This encodes CAIRGGLAGPCYTDTQYF.